These 5 T cell receptor beta chains were sequenced from one sample in a study of T cell responses to AZD1222 COVID-19 vaccine. Assay used: immunoSEQ multiplex PCR; TCRdb lists only in-frame clones, some missing. Among about 150,000 clones listed, about 91% were seen once. Sequenced here: peripheral blood, sampled on day 0 of AZD1222 vaccination. The receptor source for this set is an adult in good health.

The rearrangement uses TRBV6-5 and TRBJ2-1; no reliable D call. Germline values: CDR1 MNHEY, CDR2 SVGAGI. V was trimmed by 6 bases and J by 5 bases, leaving 14 bases between them. The CDR3 sequence is 14 residues long. The CDR3 region is CASRSPLAHNEQFF. The CDR3 DNA sequence: TGTGCCAGCAGGTCTCCCTTGGCCCACAATGAGCAGTTCTTC.

This rearrangement joins TRBV29-1 to TRBJ2-3; D not certain. Germline assignment: CDR1 SQVTM and CDR2 ANQGSEA. The CDR3 spans 14 residues. V lost 3 bases to trimming and J lost 4 bases, with 14 bases between them. The DNA of the CDR3 is TGCAGCGTTGAGGGCCATGGTGCGGCAGATACGCAGTATTTT. Amino acid sequence: CSVEGHGAADTQYF.

The genes are TRBV19 and TRBJ1-4; possibly TRBD1 for D (5 bases). CDR3 length: 15 residues. The V end lost 3 bases, the J end lost 4 bases, and 12 bases lay between the germline ends. Germline V gene lookup returns CDR1 LNHDA and CDR2 SQIVND (reference sequence). For the CDR3, the DNA is TGTGCCAGTAGTATCGAGGGGCGAGGTAATGAAAAACTGTTTTTT. Translating gives CASSIEGRGNEKLFF.

The chain carries TRBV11-2 and TRBJ2-1; D is possibly TRBD2 (5 bases). This CDR3 has 14 amino acids. V lost 4 bases, J lost 9 bases, and 16 bases lay in between. Germline CDR1 SGHAT, CDR2 FQNNGV. As DNA, the CDR3 is TGTGCCAGCAGCTCCATAACTAGTTTAGGTGAGCAGTTCTTC. Translated: CASSSITSLGEQFF.

The CDR3 sequence: CASSQLGDGYTF. In DNA form, the CDR3 reads TGTGCCAGCAGCCAACTCGGGGATGGCTACACCTTC. The chain carries TRBV14 and TRBJ1-2; D is unclear. The CDR3 has 12 amino acids. Germline V gives CDR1 SGHDN, CDR2 FVKESK. V was cut by 2 bases and J by 6 bases, with 7 bases left in between. Full variable domain (remainder filled in from reference TRBV14 and TRBJ1-2): EAGVTQFPSHSVIEKGQTVTLRCDPISGHDNLYWYRRVMGKEIKFLLHFVKESKQDESGMPNNRFLAERTGGTYSTLKVQPAELEDSGVYFCASSQLGDGYTFGSGTRLTVV.